Following are 18 T cell receptor beta chains from one sample sequenced in a study of blood T cell repertoires in COVID-19. TCRdb keeps only in-frame clones here, not all; method: immunoSEQ multiplex PCR. The sample records approximately 200,000 clones, 80% to 90% being singletons. The sequenced sample consisted of peripheral blood. The receptors derive from a woman of 80 years or more with COVID-19, enrolled during active disease.

The V gene is TRBV5-1, the J gene TRBJ1-4; D is undetermined. Trimming removed 2 bases at V and 0 bases at J, with 8 bases between. CDR1 and CDR2 from the germline V gene are SGHRS and YFSETQ. The CDR3 is 15 residues long. The CDR3 spells CASSFSGATNEKLFF. The CDR3 bases are TGCGCCAGCAGCTTCTCGGGAGCAACTAATGAAAAACTGTTTTTT.

The CDR3 DNA reads as TGTGCCAGCAGCTCACCAGGGGGCTTCGGCACAGATACGCAGTATTTT. It codes for CASSSPGGFGTDTQYF. The rearrangement joins TRBV7-9 to TRBJ2-3; 8 bases match TRBD1. This CDR3 spans 16 amino acids. CDR1 is SEHNR, CDR2 FQNEAQ, per germline (reference sequence). With 4 bases clipped from V and 1 base from J, the junction kept 7 bases outside the gene matches.

The chain has TRBV4-2 and TRBJ2-5; 11 bases fit TRBD2. The germline gives CDR1 LGHNA, CDR2 YNFKEQ. J was trimmed by 0 bases and V by 1 base; bases with no gene match: 7. This CDR3 has 18 amino acids. CDR3 sequence: CASSQGIAGGPNQETQYF. The CDR3 DNA reads as TGTGCCAGCAGCCAAGGGATAGCGGGGGGGCCTAACCAAGAGACCCAGTACTTC.

The chain couples TRBV9 to TRBJ2-3, with a tentative D call TRBD1 (6 bases). Deletions cut 0 bases from V and 9 bases from J, with 17 bases between. CDR3 length: 15 residues. The germline gives CDR1 SGDLS, CDR2 YYNGEE. CDR3 region: CASSVAGQGQGTQYF. CDR3 coding DNA: TGTGCCAGCAGCGTAGCTGGTCAGGGCCAGGGGACGCAGTATTTT.

This clone came up once. The chain uses TRBV20-1 and TRBJ1-2; D unclear. Looked up from germline, CDR1 is DFQATT and CDR2 is SNEGSKA (reference sequence). V was pared by 0 bases and J by 8 bases, with 7 bases between. The CDR3 loop spans 11 amino acids. CDR3 residues: CSARDLQGYTF. CDR3 coding DNA: TGCAGTGCTAGAGATCTACAGGGCTACACCTTC.

The rearrangement uses TRBV2 and TRBJ2-7; TRBD2 matches at 10 bases. Trimming cost V 8 bases and J 7 bases; bases outside gene matches: 8. Germline-derived CDR1 and CDR2 are SNHLY and FYNNEI. The CDR3 contains 13 residues. DNA for the CDR3: TGTGCCAGCGTCCGGACTAGCGGTGGTGAGCAGTACTTC. This encodes CASVRTSGGEQYF.

The chain combines TRBV19 with TRBJ1-1; 7 nucleotides line up with TRBD1. Germline V gene data show CDR1 as LNHDA and CDR2 as SQIVND (reference sequence). The CDR3 spans 15 residues. V trimming: 5 bases; J trimming: 0 bases; junction bases outside the gene matches: 6. This CDR3 is CASSARDSMNTEAFF. CDR3 DNA: TGTGCCAGTAGTGCCCGGGACAGCATGAACACTGAAGCTTTCTTT.

V usage is TRBV18 and J usage is TRBJ1-6, with 7 bases aligning to TRBD1. The CDR3 is made up of 15 amino acids. J lost 8 bases, V lost 3 bases, and 7 bases had no gene match. Germline CDR1 is KGHSH and CDR2 is LQKENI. The CDR3 loop reads CASSPRQGKDSPLHF. CDR3 in DNA: TGTGCCAGCTCACCGAGACAGGGCAAAGATTCACCCCTCCACTTT.

The J gene is TRBJ2-5, the V gene TRBV5-6; 13 positions agree with TRBD2. The V and J ends lost 2 bases and 5 bases, in that order; junction bases with no gene match: 3. Germline loops: CDR1 SGHDT, CDR2 YYEEEE. The CDR3 is 15 residues long. The CDR3 spells CASSFKTSGGETQYF. The DNA of the CDR3 is TGTGCCAGCAGCTTCAAGACTAGCGGGGGGGAGACCCAGTACTTC.

This rearrangement joins TRBV5-1 to TRBJ2-1; 11 positions agree with TRBD2. The J segment lost 4 bases and the V segment lost 7 bases, leaving 10 bases of the junction unmatched. The CDR3 extends over 16 amino acids. Germline CDR1 SGHRS, CDR2 YFSETQ. Here the CDR3 DNA reads TGCGCCAGCTCCTATCATCTAGCGGGGGGATACAATGAGCAGTTCTTC. Protein sequence: CASSYHLAGGYNEQFF. Full variable domain (rest looked up from reference TRBV5-1 and TRBJ2-1): KAGVTQTPRYLIKTRGQQVTLSCSPISGHRSVSWYQQTPGQGLQFLFEYFSETQRNKGNFPGRFSGRQFSNSRSEMNVSTLELGDSALYLCASSYHLAGGYNEQFFGPGTRLTVL.

The chain links TRBV7-2 to TRBJ1-1; 9 positions match TRBD1. V shed 3 bases and J 5 bases; nucleotides not matched to a gene: 7. The CDR3 length is 15 residues. Germline V lookup: CDR1 SGHTA, CDR2 FQGNSA. Written as DNA, the CDR3 is TGTGCCAGCAGCTTGACACAGGGGGCAGTTACTGAAGCTTTCTTT. Protein product: CASSLTQGAVTEAFF.

The rearrangement links TRBV14 to TRBJ2-7; tentative D call: TRBD1 (6 bases). The V and J ends lost 5 bases and 2 bases respectively, with 13 bases between them. The CDR3 loop spans 14 amino acids. Germline V gives CDR1 SGHDN, CDR2 FVKESK. Here the CDR3 reads CASSNRDITYEQYF. CDR3 coding DNA: TGTGCCAGCAGCAACCGGGACATCACCTACGAGCAGTACTTC. The full variable domain, its missing parts supplied by reference TRBV14 and TRBJ2-7, is EAGVTQFPSHSVIEKGQTVTLRCDPISGHDNLYWYRRVMGKEIKFLLHFVKESKQDESGMPNNRFLAERTGGTYSTLKVQPAELEDSGVYFCASSNRDITYEQYFGPGTRLTVT.

The V and J genes are TRBV24-1 and TRBJ1-1; D ambiguous. The germline V and J ends were trimmed by 1 base and 0 bases, with 5 bases remaining between them. Germline CDR1 KGHDR, CDR2 SFDVKD. The CDR3 sequence is 14 residues long. The CDR3 DNA is TGTGCCACCAGTGATTTATGGCTGAACACTGAAGCTTTCTTT. Its protein product is CATSDLWLNTEAFF.

This rearrangement joins TRBV24-1 to TRBJ1-5, with a weak D call TRBD1 (6 bases). CDR1 and CDR2 from the germline V gene are KGHDR and SFDVKD. There are 14 residues in the CDR3. V was pared by 3 bases and J by 4 bases, with 9 bases between. DNA for the CDR3: TGTGCCACCAGTGATAGGACAGAAAATCAGCCCCAGCATTTT. Protein: CATSDRTENQPQHF.

V and J are TRBV28 and TRBJ2-5; TRBD2 might be the D (7 bases). Trimming removed 7 bases from V and 4 bases from J, with 16 bases in between. The CDR3 has 14 amino acids. Germline V gene data show CDR1 as MDHEN and CDR2 as SYDVKM. CDR3 protein: CASTGRGARETQYF. The CDR3 coding sequence is TGTGCCAGCACGGGTCGGGGGGCAAGAGAGACCCAGTACTTC.

V usage is TRBV7-9 and J usage is TRBJ1-4; no reliable D call. V was cut by 0 bases and J by 2 bases, with 13 bases left in between. From germline, CDR1 is SEHNR and CDR2 FQNEAQ (reference sequence). The CDR3 consists of 17 residues. The chain's CDR3 is CASSLAAGGNTNEKLFF. CDR3 nucleotides: TGTGCCAGCAGCTTAGCGGCTGGAGGAAATACTAATGAAAAACTGTTTTTT.

The J gene is TRBJ2-1, the V gene TRBV7-9, with 15 bases matching TRBD2. The V segment lost 6 bases and the J segment 2 bases; nucleotides outside the gene matches: 11. The V gene's germline CDR1 is SEHNR and CDR2 FQNEAQ (reference sequence). CDR3 length: 19 amino acids. This CDR3 reads CASRSPGLAGGGAYNEQFF. The CDR3 DNA reads TGTGCCAGCAGATCGCCGGGACTAGCGGGGGGAGGCGCCTACAATGAGCAGTTCTTC. The full variable domain, in which reference TRBV7-9 and TRBJ2-1 provide the parts outside the CDR3, is DTGVSQNPRHKITKRGQNVTFRCDPISEHNRLYWYRQTLGQGPEFLTYFQNEAQLEKSRLLSDRFSAERPKGSFSTLEIQRTEQGDSAMYLCASRSPGLAGGGAYNEQFFGPGTRLTVL.

V and J are TRBV5-6 and TRBJ1-1; D is ambiguous. The CDR3 covers 13 residues. CDR1 and CDR2 (germline): SGHDT, YYEEEE. V lost 3 bases to trimming and J lost 0 bases, with 6 bases between them. The CDR3 loop is CASSYTVNTEAFF. CDR3 bases: TGTGCCAGCAGCTACACCGTGAACACTGAAGCTTTCTTT.